The following is a T cell receptor (beta chain) sequence with its context. The CDR3 sequence is 14 residues long. Germline V lookup: CDR1 SGHRS, CDR2 YFSETQ. V gave up 2 bases and J gave up 6 bases; unmatched junction bases: 4. The assay was immunoSEQ multiplex PCR, and TCRdb's table has in-frame clones only and misses some. The table records 200,000 to 250,000 clones, approximately 88% of them present only once. The sample belongs to a study of blood T cell repertoires in COVID-19. On the study more broadly: The United States, Italy and Spain were the sources of the acute and convalescent COVID-19 samples. From T cells, B-cell-depleted T cells, or PBMCs came the material, which was cDNA or gDNA.

Self-reported history from a screening survey and questionnaire set each donor's cohort. Exposed participants encountered a COVID-19 case during the 2 weeks preceding study entry. The material sequenced was PBMCs or T cells enriched from blood (not recorded which). The sequence came from a woman in her 30s who had been exposed to COVID-19. The gene calls are TRBV5-1 and TRBJ2-7; 11 nucleotides line up with TRBD1. CDR3 DNA sequence: TGCGCCAGCAGCTTCACAGGGACAGGGGGCGAGCAGTACTTC. Encoded protein: CASSFTGTGGEQYF.